This entry describes one T cell receptor beta chain. Germline V gene lookup returns CDR1 KGHSH and CDR2 LQKENI. J lost 4 bases, V lost 3 bases, and 14 bases had no gene match. This CDR3 contains 19 residues. Per the original data handling: Using reference gene primer amplification, nucleated cell counts were estimated. Sequenced by immunoSEQ multiplex PCR; TCRdb stores in-frame clones only, minus some. From that table come the V and J calls and clone size; the DNA was used to work out D and trimming. Of hundreds of thousands of clones listed, roughly 82% are singletons. The data were obtained in a study of blood T cell repertoires in COVID-19. Overall study: Donors in the United States, Italy and Spain gave samples during acute or convalescent COVID-19. T cells, B-cell-depleted T cells, or PBMCs provided the cDNA or gDNA that served as material.

The V and J genes are TRBV18 and TRBJ1-3; 11 bases are shared with TRBD1. Source material: peripheral blood. The TCR sequence derives from a woman older than 75 with active or convalescent COVID-19. This chain's CDR3 is CASSPTGTGGVHEGNTIYF. In nucleotides, the CDR3 is TGTGCCAGCTCACCTACCGGGACAGGGGGTGTGCATGAAGGAAACACCATATATTTT.